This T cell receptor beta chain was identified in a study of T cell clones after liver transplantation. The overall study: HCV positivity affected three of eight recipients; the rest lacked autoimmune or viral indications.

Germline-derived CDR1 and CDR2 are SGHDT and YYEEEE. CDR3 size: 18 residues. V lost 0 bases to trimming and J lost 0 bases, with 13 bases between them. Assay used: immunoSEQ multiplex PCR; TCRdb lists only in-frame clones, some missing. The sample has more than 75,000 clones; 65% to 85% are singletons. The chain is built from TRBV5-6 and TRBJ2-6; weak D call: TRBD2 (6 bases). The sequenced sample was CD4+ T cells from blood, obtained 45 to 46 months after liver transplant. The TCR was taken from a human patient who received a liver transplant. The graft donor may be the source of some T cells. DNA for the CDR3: TGTGCCAGCAGCTTGGGAGGACTACGCTCCTCTGGGGCCAACGTCCTGACTTTC. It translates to CASSLGGLRSSGANVLTF. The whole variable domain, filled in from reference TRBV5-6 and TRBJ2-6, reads DAGVTQSPTHLIKTRGQQVTLRCSPKSGHDTVSWYQQALGQGPQFIFQYYEEEERQRGNFPDRFSGHQFPNYSSELNVNALLLGDSALYLCASSLGGLRSSGANVLTFGAGSRLTVL.